Each of the 32 T cell receptor beta chains below was sequenced from the same sample in a study of shared T cell receptors in the human thymus. Measured with immunoSEQ multiplex PCR; TCRdb has only the in-frame clones, and not every one. The table has roughly 560,000 clones, roughly 74% seen once. The same specimen was also included in a second study, on human thymus T cells.

Sequencing was done on a sample of thymocytes. The receptor set was obtained from a boy younger than two with a congenital heart defect.

The V and J genes are TRBV6-5 and TRBJ2-1; 7 nucleotides align to TRBD2. CDR3 length equals 13 residues. CDR1 MNHEY and CDR2 SVGAGI come from the germline V gene. The V gene end was trimmed by 8 bases and the J gene end by 4 bases; junction bases not matched to a gene: 5. The CDR3 region has the DNA TGTGCCAGCGGTCAAGCGGGATACAATGAGCAGTTCTTC. Amino acid sequence: CASGQAGYNEQFF.

The chain combines TRBV4-1 with TRBJ2-3; TRBD1 might be the D (5 bases). The CDR3 has 14 residues. The germline gives CDR1 MGHRA, CDR2 YSYEKL. With 0 bases removed from V and 4 bases from J, the gap between germline ends came to 8 bases. CDR3 loop: CASSQDMGPDTQYF. The CDR3, as DNA: TGCGCCAGCAGCCAAGATATGGGGCCAGATACGCAGTATTTT.

This rearrangement joins TRBV14 to TRBJ2-2; 8 bases fit TRBD1. This CDR3 spans 15 amino acids. Germline assignment: CDR1 SGHDN and CDR2 FVKESK. Trimming removed 3 bases from V and 5 bases from J; junction bases left unmatched: 5. The CDR3 here is CASSQRTGRTGELFF. The CDR3 region has the DNA TGTGCCAGCAGCCAGAGGACAGGGCGGACCGGGGAGCTGTTTTTT.

The gene calls are TRBV5-6 and TRBJ2-1, with D possibly being TRBD1 (6 bases). CDR3 length: 14 amino acids. CDR1 and CDR2 from the germline V gene are SGHDT and YYEEEE. V lost 4 bases to trimming and J lost 6 bases, with 14 bases between them. CDR3 sequence: CASSLVEGGNEQFF. The CDR3, as DNA: TGTGCCAGCAGCCTTGTAGAAGGGGGCAATGAGCAGTTCTTC.

J is TRBJ2-2 and V is TRBV7-9; a possible D gene is TRBD2 (6 bases). The CDR3 runs to 18 residues. CDR1 is SEHNR, CDR2 FQNEAQ, per germline (reference sequence). V was trimmed by 2 bases and J by 2 bases, leaving 18 bases between them. The CDR3 sequence is CASSLSRDDSGNTGELFF. The CDR3 DNA reads as TGTGCCAGCAGCTTATCCAGGGATGATAGCGGTAACACCGGGGAGCTGTTTTTT.

The chain employs TRBV10-3 and TRBJ1-2; TRBD1 aligns across 9 bases. Losses at the gene ends were 8 bases for V and 8 bases for J; bases not matched to a gene: 12. The CDR3 consists of 14 residues. Germline V CDR1 and CDR2: ENHRY, SYGVKD. The CDR3 DNA reads TGTGCCATCCGGGACAGGGATGAGCGAGACGGCTACACCTTC. Its protein is CAIRDRDERDGYTF.

The chain uses TRBV28 and TRBJ2-1, with D possibly TRBD1 on 6 matching bases. The CDR3 runs 15 residues. Germline CDR1 is MDHEN and CDR2 is SYDVKM. Trimming shortened V by 7 bases and J by 6 bases, and 19 bases separated the two germline ends. This CDR3 is CASNPRGPRCNEQFF. As DNA, the CDR3 is TGTGCCAGCAATCCCAGGGGCCCCCGATGCAATGAGCAGTTCTTC.

V usage is TRBV29-1 and J usage is TRBJ2-1; D perhaps matches TRBD2 (6 bases). The CDR3 has 13 amino acids. V gave up 1 base and J gave up 6 bases, with 10 bases separating them. CDR1 is SQVTM and CDR2 is ANQGSEA in the germline V gene. The CDR3 here is CSVEGGETNEQFF. The CDR3 region has the DNA TGCAGCGTTGAAGGGGGGGAAACCAATGAGCAGTTCTTC.

This chain links TRBV7-9 with TRBJ2-7; the match to TRBD1 covers 12 bases. Germline-derived CDR1 and CDR2 are SEHNR and FQNEAQ (reference sequence). V lost 5 bases, J lost 6 bases, and 11 bases stayed unmatched. The CDR3 is 16 residues long. CDR3 loop: CASSRKPRDRGREQYF. DNA for the CDR3: TGTGCCAGCAGCCGAAAACCCCGGGACAGGGGGCGCGAGCAGTACTTC. Drawing the rest from reference TRBV7-9 and TRBJ2-7, the complete variable domain is DTGVSQNPRHKITKRGQNVTFRCDPISEHNRLYWYRQTLGQGPEFLTYFQNEAQLEKSRLLSDRFSAERPKGSFSTLEIQRTEQGDSAMYLCASSRKPRDRGREQYFGPGTRLTVT.

The chain employs TRBV28 and TRBJ1-1, with D unresolved. Germline CDR1 is MDHEN and CDR2 is SYDVKM. V lost 6 bases and J lost 5, with 13 bases in between. The length of the CDR3 is 13 residues. The CDR3 reads CASSHYGSTEAFF. The CDR3 bases are TGTGCCAGCAGCCACTACGGGTCAACTGAAGCTTTCTTT.

This clone was counted between two and nine times. The chain links TRBV9 to TRBJ2-3, with D uncertain. Germline V gene sequence: CDR1 SGDLS, CDR2 YYNGEE. V was shortened by 4 bases and J by 4 bases, with 16 bases between the two germline ends. The CDR3 spans 15 residues. CDR3 in amino acids: CASSPARYRADTQYF. The CDR3 nucleotides are TGTGCCAGCAGCCCCGCCCGGTATCGGGCAGATACGCAGTATTTT.

Of note for this clone: Other DNA sequences within the sample encode an identical CDR3. V usage is TRBV15 and J usage is TRBJ1-1; the D is unclear. The CDR3 is made up of 13 amino acids. V was clipped by 1 base and J by 5 bases, with 8 bases between them. Germline V gene sequence: CDR1 LNHNV, CDR2 YYDKDF (reference sequence). CDR3 DNA sequence: TGTGCCACCAGCAGAGTGCCACGGACTGAAGCTTTCTTT. It specifies CATSRVPRTEAFF.

V usage is TRBV9 and J usage is TRBJ2-2; 9 bases are shared with TRBD1. The CDR3 runs 18 residues. Trimming took 3 bases from V and 4 from J; bases not matched to a gene: 13. The germline V gene encodes CDR1 SGDLS and CDR2 YYNGEE. The DNA of the CDR3 is TGTGCCAGCAGCGGGCCCCCGAACAGGGGGCGAGCCACCGGGGAGCTGTTTTTT. Protein: CASSGPPNRGRATGELFF.

The V and J genes are TRBV4-3 and TRBJ2-7; tentative D call: TRBD1 (6 bases). Germline loops: CDR1 LGHNA, CDR2 YSLEER. This CDR3 spans 16 amino acids. V shed 0 bases and J shed 0 bases, with 12 bases lying between them. CDR3 amino acids: CASSQEGAGFSYEQYF. As DNA, the CDR3 is TGCGCCAGCAGCCAAGAGGGGGCCGGATTCTCCTACGAGCAGTACTTC.

The chain carries TRBV30 and TRBJ1-2, with D possibly matching TRBD1 (6 bases). This CDR3 has 15 residues. Trimming left V 1 base short and J 2 bases short, with 14 bases between. The germline V gene encodes CDR1 GTSNPN and CDR2 SVGIG (reference sequence). Here the CDR3 reads CAWSEMDSQNYGYTF. The CDR3 DNA reads TGTGCCTGGAGTGAGATGGACAGCCAGAACTATGGCTACACCTTC.

This clone was observed a few times. This chain connects TRBV14 to TRBJ2-7; maybe TRBD1 (7 bases). Germline V gives CDR1 SGHDN, CDR2 FVKESK. CDR3 length equals 21 residues. V was shortened by 0 bases and J by 1 base, with 28 bases between the two germline ends. CDR3 region: CASSQERAHEQGFGSSYEQYF. CDR3 bases: TGTGCCAGCAGCCAAGAAAGGGCCCACGAACAGGGGTTCGGGAGTTCCTACGAGCAGTACTTC.

The genes are TRBV29-1 and TRBJ2-1, with 8 bases matching TRBD1. CDR1 is SQVTM and CDR2 is ANQGSEA in the germline V gene. CDR3 size: 15 residues. Trimming took 5 bases from V and 7 from J; bases not matched to a gene: 13. CDR3 DNA: TGCAGCGTTACACTGAGCCGGGACAGGAGGAATGAGCAGTTCTTC. It codes for CSVTLSRDRRNEQFF.

The genes are TRBV28 and TRBJ1-5, with 7 bases matching TRBD1. Germline CDR1 and CDR2: MDHEN and SYDVKM. The CDR3 sequence is 14 residues long. The V and J ends lost 10 bases and 3 bases, in that order; junction bases with no gene match: 9. This CDR3 is CANSDRDDNQPQHF. As DNA, the CDR3 is TGTGCCAACTCCGACAGGGATGACAATCAGCCCCAGCATTTT.

The chain has TRBV6-5 and TRBJ2-7; 9 bases fit TRBD2. This CDR3 region has 14 residues. CDR1 is MNHEY, CDR2 SVGAGI, per germline. Germline trimming cut 2 bases from V and 4 bases from J; bases unmatched to any gene: 3. The CDR3 DNA reads TGTGCCAGCAGTTACAGGGCGGGAGGGTACGAGCAGTACTTC. The encoded protein is CASSYRAGGYEQYF.

The rearrangement joins TRBV27 to TRBJ2-2; TRBD1 aligns across 9 bases. The CDR3 sequence is 21 residues long. From germline, CDR1 is MNHEY and CDR2 SMNVEV (reference sequence). The V segment lost 0 bases and the J segment 2 bases; nucleotides outside the gene matches: 16. CDR3 amino acids: CASSLSWGSGQGSANTGELFF. Written as DNA, the CDR3 is TGTGCCAGCAGTTTATCGTGGGGGTCGGGACAGGGATCGGCAAACACCGGGGAGCTGTTTTTT.

This clone has a single count. This chain uses TRBV7-9 with TRBJ2-7, with 7 positions matching TRBD2. Trimming at V came to 2 bases and at J to 0 bases, leaving 4 bases not matched to a gene. This CDR3 has 15 amino acids. CDR1 and CDR2 (germline): SEHNR, FQNEAQ (reference sequence). CDR3 residues: CASSLTGRGSYEQYF. As DNA, the CDR3 is TGTGCCAGCAGCTTAACGGGGAGGGGCTCCTACGAGCAGTACTTC. The full variable domain, its missing parts supplied by reference TRBV7-9 and TRBJ2-7, is DTGVSQNPRHKITKRGQNVTFRCDPISEHNRLYWYRQTLGQGPEFLTYFQNEAQLEKSRLLSDRFSAERPKGSFSTLEIQRTEQGDSAMYLCASSLTGRGSYEQYFGPGTRLTVT.

This chain connects TRBV7-9 to TRBJ2-5; D is possibly TRBD1 (6 bases). There are 16 residues in the CDR3. In germline, CDR1 is SEHNR, CDR2 FQNEAQ (reference sequence). V was cut by 1 base and J by 5 bases, with 17 bases left in between. The chain's CDR3 is CASSLEVRGPRETQYF. The CDR3 bases are TGTGCCAGCAGCTTAGAAGTCAGGGGCCCGAGGGAGACCCAGTACTTC.

The genes are TRBV28 and TRBJ2-7; 7 bases are a match to TRBD1. The junction had 14 bases not matched to a gene; V was cut back by 6 bases and J by 0 bases. Germline-derived CDR1 and CDR2 are MDHEN and SYDVKM. The CDR3 has 17 amino acids. CDR3 in DNA: TGTGCCAGCAGCCCCAGACAGGGCTTGCCCCGCTCCTACGAGCAGTACTTC. Translated: CASSPRQGLPRSYEQYF.

V and J are TRBV9 and TRBJ2-7, with a tentative D call TRBD2 (6 bases). Germline CDR1 is SGDLS and CDR2 is YYNGEE. Trimming removed 2 bases at V and 3 bases at J, with 12 bases between. There are 14 residues in the CDR3. The chain's CDR3 is CASSVEGDFYEQYF. The CDR3 DNA reads TGTGCCAGCAGCGTCGAAGGGGACTTCTACGAGCAGTACTTC.

CDR3 DNA: TGCGCCAGCAGCCAAGCTATAGGGTTTTTAGCGGGGGGTTGGCTTTCGCACGAGCAGTACTTC. The encoded protein is CASSQAIGFLAGGWLSHEQYF. This chain links TRBV4-3 with TRBJ2-7; 10 bases line up with TRBD2. V shed 1 base, J shed 5 bases, and the junction held 23 bases outside the gene matches. This CDR3 comprises 21 residues. The germline gives CDR1 LGHNA, CDR2 YSLEER.

The chain uses TRBV19 and TRBJ1-5, with D uncertain. V lost 7 bases, J lost 4 bases, and 17 bases lay in between. This CDR3 is 15 amino acids long. Germline CDR1 reads LNHDA; CDR2 reads SQIVND (reference sequence). CDR3 in amino acids: CASKGLGRGNQPQHF. CDR3 DNA: TGTGCCAGTAAAGGACTGGGCCGAGGGAATCAGCCCCAGCATTTT.

V and J are TRBV5-6 and TRBJ2-1, with 8 bases identical to TRBD1. Germline lookup yields CDR1 SGHDT and CDR2 YYEEEE. This CDR3 is 13 amino acids long. V lost 6 bases and J lost 4; bases outside the gene matches: 3. The CDR3 is CASTRTGYNEQFF. The DNA of the CDR3 is TGTGCCAGCACCAGGACAGGGTACAATGAGCAGTTCTTC.

V usage is TRBV30 and J usage is TRBJ2-7, with D perhaps matching TRBD1 (5 bases). The V gene's germline CDR1 is GTSNPN and CDR2 SVGIG (reference sequence). This CDR3 contains 12 residues. V was trimmed by 1 base and J by 3 bases, leaving 7 bases between them. CDR3 residues: CAWSATGYEQYF. The DNA of the CDR3 is TGTGCCTGGAGTGCAACAGGCTACGAGCAGTACTTC.

The V call is TRBV7-9, the J call TRBJ2-7, with D tentatively TRBD1 (6 bases). The V gene's germline CDR1 is SEHNR and CDR2 FQNEAQ (reference sequence). The V end was cut by 7 bases, the J end by 0 bases, with 16 bases between. The CDR3 sequence is 15 residues long. The chain's CDR3 is CASTQTDRSSYEQYF. The CDR3 DNA is TGTGCCAGCACCCAAACTGACAGGAGCTCCTACGAGCAGTACTTC.

The chain carries TRBV19 and TRBJ2-7, with 15 positions matching TRBD2. V was clipped by 5 bases and J by 5 bases; unmatched bases: 7. Germline lookup yields CDR1 LNHDA and CDR2 SQIVND (reference sequence). The CDR3 length is 16 residues. CDR3 bases: TGTGCCAGTAGTCCGGGACTAGCGGGAGGAGGCCACGAGCAGTACTTC. It yields the protein CASSPGLAGGGHEQYF. Full variable domain (outside the CDR3, taken from reference TRBV19 and TRBJ2-7): DGGITQSPKYLFRKEGQNVTLSCEQNLNHDAMYWYRQDPGQGLRLIYYSQIVNDFQKGDIAEGYSVSREKKESFPLTVTSAQKNPTAFYLCASSPGLAGGGHEQYFGPGTRLTVT.

This chain links TRBV13 with TRBJ2-5; unclear D gene. V was cut by 3 bases and J by 7 bases, with 9 bases left in between. This CDR3 has 12 amino acids. Germline-derived CDR1 and CDR2 are PRHDT and FYEKMQ (reference sequence). The CDR3 loop reads CASSFWLTTQYF. DNA of the CDR3: TGTGCCAGCAGCTTCTGGCTCACGACCCAGTACTTC.

This chain links TRBV27 with TRBJ1-5; a possible D gene is TRBD1 (5 bases). The V end lost 7 bases, the J end lost 3 bases, and 16 bases lay between the germline ends. This CDR3 has 15 residues. CDR1 is MNHEY and CDR2 is SMNVEV in the germline V gene (reference sequence). CDR3 in amino acids: CASKRGGEANQPQHF. The CDR3 DNA is TGTGCCAGCAAGAGGGGAGGGGAAGCCAATCAGCCCCAGCATTTT.